This passage covers 7 T cell receptor beta chains from one sample sequenced in a study of T cells expressing NK-cell markers. Each CDR3 protein gets one entry in TCRdb, which reprocessed the 5' RACE reads and gives no DNA. Its clone listing holds some 440,000 distinct CDR3 sequences. Material: blood T cells: a sorted CD56 or NKG2C T cell subset, CD4+ or CD8+ T cells, or bulk PBMC T cells (not recorded which). The origin of the receptors is a woman aged 45-60 years in good health.

The rearrangement uses TRBV11-1 and TRBJ2-7; the D call from TCRdb, TRBD1, cannot be confirmed without DNA. This CDR3 is built from 13 residues. The germline V gene has CDR1 SGHAT and CDR2 FQDESV (reference sequence). The CDR3 sequence: CASSARDSYEQYF.

The chain has TRBV27 and TRBJ2-2; TCRdb gives TRBD1 as the D gene, but with no DNA this cannot be confirmed. Germline V lookup: CDR1 MNHEY, CDR2 SMNVEV (reference sequence). The CDR3 length is 15 residues. Here the CDR3 reads CASNSRTGVTGELFF.

The genes are TRBV5-1 and TRBJ1-1; TCRdb picks TRBD1, but there is no DNA to check that call. There are 15 residues in the CDR3. Germline V gene sequence: CDR1 SGHRS, CDR2 YFSETQ. CDR3: CASSFGTYMNTEAFF.

The chain links TRBV27 to TRBJ2-1; absent DNA, TCRdb's TRBD2 call cannot be checked. The germline CDR1 and CDR2 sequences are MNHEY and SMNVEV (reference sequence). The CDR3 totals 17 residues. CDR3 in amino acids: CASSRRALPSPRDEQFF.

V usage is TRBV5-1 and J usage is TRBJ2-1. Per germline, CDR1 SGHRS and CDR2 YFSETQ. This CDR3 region has 18 residues. The CDR3 sequence: CASSPLLSRLSSYNEQFF.

V is TRBV3-1 and J is TRBJ2-5. This CDR3 has 14 residues. Per germline, CDR1 LGHDT and CDR2 YNNKEL (reference sequence). CDR3 protein: CASSQDQRSETQYF.

The CDR3 loop reads CASSQKYPRDLAYEQYF. The rearrangement uses TRBV4-1 and TRBJ2-7; the TCRdb D gene call, TRBD1, has no DNA to confirm it. Germline loops: CDR1 MGHRA, CDR2 YSYEKL. This CDR3 has 17 amino acids.